One and the same sample provided the 3 T cell receptor beta chains below, sequenced in a study of vaccination and CD4 T cells after COVID-19. Their recognized antigens are unknown. Cultured CD4+ T-cell DNA underwent Oncomine TCR Beta short-read sequencing. Each CDR3 protein is one row after TCRdb ran MiXCR on the PCR reads. The profile shows 18,000 or so distinct CDR3 sequences, about 40% of them singletons. Treatment here: roughly 11-day PBMC culture with coronavirus spike peptide pools or control peptides (ViraFEST assay). Sequencing used CD4+ T cells from blood, cultured in vitro, obtained before SARS-CoV-2 vaccination. Every receptor here comes from a human donor who received a COVID-19 vaccine.

This clonotype came up a few times. The chain joins TRBV7-9 to TRBJ2-3; 14 positions agree with TRBD2. The CDR3 is 18 residues long. The ends lost 5 bases at V and 2 bases at J; junction bases unmatched: 9. Germline V gene data show CDR1 as SEHNR and CDR2 as FQNEAQ (reference sequence). The CDR3 bases are TGTGCCAGCAGCATGACTAGCGGGGGGGCTTATTCCACAGATACGCAGTATTTT. The encoded protein is CASSMTSGGAYSTDTQYF.

The chain couples TRBV30 to TRBJ2-7; 8 positions agree with TRBD2. The V gene's germline CDR1 is GTSNPN and CDR2 SVGIG (reference sequence). Germline trimming cut 3 bases from V and 5 bases from J; bases unmatched to any gene: 3. The CDR3 runs to 12 residues. This CDR3 is CAWRPGGDEQYF. Written as DNA, the CDR3 is TGTGCCTGGAGGCCGGGGGGGGACGAGCAGTACTTC.

V and J are TRBV27 and TRBJ1-6, with a tentative D call TRBD1 (5 bases). V was shortened by 3 bases and J by 12 bases, with 21 bases between the two germline ends. This CDR3 spans 16 amino acids. The germline gives CDR1 MNHEY, CDR2 SMNVEV (reference sequence). The CDR3 region is CASSFLPYGGFGPLHF. CDR3 coding DNA: TGTGCCAGCAGTTTTTTACCCTACGGGGGGTTTGGACCCCTCCACTTT.